One and the same sample provided the 12 T cell receptor beta chains below, sequenced in a study of blood T cell repertoires in COVID-19. Using immunoSEQ multiplex PCR, the repertoire was profiled, and TCRdb retains in-frame clones only, with some absent. The data show tens of thousands of clones, about nine tenths seen once. The source material was peripheral blood. Every receptor here comes from a man aged 65 to 79 with active or convalescent COVID-19.

The chain couples TRBV3-1 (or the pseudogene TRBV3-2) to TRBJ1-4, with D unclear. Germline CDR1 LGHDT, CDR2 YNNKEL (reference sequence). V was pared by 6 bases and J by 7 bases, with 12 bases between. The CDR3 contains 13 residues. The chain's CDR3 is CASRKRGSEKLFF. The CDR3 nucleotides read TGTGCCAGCAGGAAACGAGGGAGTGAAAAACTGTTTTTT.

The gene calls are TRBV6-5 and TRBJ1-2, with a weak D call TRBD1 (6 bases). V lost 6 bases and J lost 8, with 13 bases in between. This CDR3 has 12 amino acids. CDR1 is MNHEY and CDR2 is SVGAGI in the germline V gene. CDR3: CASRTGRKGYTF. CDR3 bases: TGTGCCAGCAGGACAGGTCGCAAGGGCTACACCTTC.

The chain combines TRBV13 with TRBJ2-1; 9 bases are shared with TRBD1. Germline V lookup: CDR1 PRHDT, CDR2 FYEKMQ (reference sequence). Germline trimming cut 5 bases from V and 1 base from J; bases unmatched to any gene: 0. CDR3 length equals 14 residues. CDR3 DNA sequence: TGTGCCAGCAGCGGACAGGGGTCCTACAATGAGCAGTTCTTC. Residues: CASSGQGSYNEQFF.

This sequence joins TRBV27 and TRBJ2-5, with 12 bases matching TRBD2. CDR1 and CDR2 from the germline V gene are MNHEY and SMNVEV (reference sequence). CDR3 length: 15 residues. V lost 5 bases, J lost 4 bases, and 5 bases stayed unmatched. This CDR3 is CASSPLTSGRETQYF. The CDR3, as DNA: TGTGCCAGCAGTCCTCTGACTAGCGGGAGAGAGACCCAGTACTTC.

The chain joins TRBV27 to TRBJ2-1; maybe TRBD1 (6 bases). The germline gives CDR1 MNHEY, CDR2 SMNVEV (reference sequence). The CDR3 consists of 14 residues. Trimming pared 6 bases from V and 4 bases from J, leaving 13 bases between. CDR3 in DNA: TGTGCCAGCAGAGGGCAGGGGATATACAATGAGCAGTTCTTC. It codes for CASRGQGIYNEQFF.

The CDR3 protein is CASSYSRDHTEAFF. The CDR3 DNA sequence: TGTGCCAGCAGTTACTCGCGGGACCACACTGAAGCTTTCTTT. The chain uses TRBV6-5 and TRBJ1-1; D might be TRBD1 (5 bases). The CDR3 consists of 14 residues. The germline CDR1 and CDR2 sequences are MNHEY and SVGAGI. Trimming took off 0 bases at V and 3 bases at J, with 8 bases between the two ends.

The genes are TRBV11-1 and TRBJ2-1; 14 bases align to TRBD2. There are 16 residues in the CDR3. In germline, CDR1 is SGHAT, CDR2 FQDESV (reference sequence). V trimming: 5 bases; J trimming: 8 bases; junction bases outside the gene matches: 8. CDR3 nucleotides: TGTGCCAGCAGCCCGGGACTAGCGGGAGCCTTCGATGAGCAGTTCTTC. Protein product: CASSPGLAGAFDEQFF.

The J gene is TRBJ2-1, the V gene TRBV25-1; D gene uncertain. This CDR3 is built from 13 residues. V lost 7 bases, J lost 7 bases, and 14 bases lay in between. Germline V gene sequence: CDR1 MGHDK, CDR2 SYGVNS. The CDR3 nucleotides are TGTGCCAGCACCCGAGTCGGAGTTAATGAGCAGTTCTTC. It translates to CASTRVGVNEQFF. Full variable domain (remainder filled in from reference TRBV25-1 and TRBJ2-1): EADIYQTPRYLVIGTGKKITLECSQTMGHDKMYWYQQDPGMELHLIHYSYGVNSTEKGDLSSESTVSRIRTEHFPLTLESARPSHTSQYLCASTRVGVNEQFFGPGTRLTVL.

V and J are TRBV7-2 and TRBJ1-1, with 7 bases aligning to TRBD1. CDR3 size: 15 residues. Germline-derived CDR1 and CDR2 are SGHTA and FQGNSA. V gave up 5 bases and J gave up 0 bases; unmatched junction bases: 6. CDR3 nucleotides: TGTGCCAGCAGCCCCCAGACAGGGATGAACACTGAAGCTTTCTTT. Its protein is CASSPQTGMNTEAFF.

This clone was recorded a few times. The V and J genes are TRBV10-1 and TRBJ1-2, with TRBD1 as a possible D gene (6 bases). Germline-derived CDR1 and CDR2 are WNHNN and SYGVQD (reference sequence). V dropped 2 bases and J dropped 5 bases, with 21 bases sitting between them. This CDR3 has 17 amino acids. CDR3 nucleotides: TGCGCCAGCAGTGAGAAGGGCCGGGACACGGACTGGTATGGCTACACCTTC. Translating it yields CASSEKGRDTDWYGYTF.

The chain links TRBV9 to TRBJ2-4; no definite D call. The CDR3 extends over 13 amino acids. Trimming stripped 4 bases from V and 5 bases from J, with 10 bases between. Per germline, CDR1 SGDLS and CDR2 YYNGEE. Here the CDR3 DNA reads TGTGCCAGCAGCCCCCGCCAGGAAAACATTCAGTACTTC. Its translation: CASSPRQENIQYF.

Sample share makes this clone medium-sized. The rearrangement links TRBV13 to TRBJ2-7; 8 bases align to TRBD2. With 5 bases clipped from V and 3 bases from J, the junction kept 9 bases outside the gene matches. The germline V gene encodes CDR1 PRHDT and CDR2 FYEKMQ (reference sequence). The length of the CDR3 is 15 residues. This CDR3 is CASSRRGGPDYEQYF. DNA of the CDR3: TGTGCCAGCAGCCGCCGCGGGGGGCCGGACTACGAGCAGTACTTC. The full variable domain, with the rest looked up from reference TRBV13 and TRBJ2-7, is AAGVIQSPRHLIKEKRETATLKCYPIPRHDTVYWYQQGPGQDPQFLISFYEKMQSDKGSIPDRFSAQQFSDYHSELNMSSLELGDSALYFCASSRRGGPDYEQYFGPGTRLTVT.